A selection of T cell receptor beta chains follows, all from one sample in a study of control samples from healthy donors and cancer patients. Assay: immunoSEQ multiplex PCR; the TCRdb copy retains only in-frame clones and omits some. Of about 190,000 clones listed, roughly 93% were seen once; the top ten hold approximately 1.5%. The material sequenced was blood. Receptor source: a man between 18 and 29 years old in good health. The CDR3 runs from the conserved cysteine through the conserved F or W. The order of the fields is clone size, D gene, J gene, V gene, CDR3 DNA, CDR3 protein. A D gene is named only where the DNA matches it firmly. The size entry is marked missing in some rows and otherwise reads once, few, many or a size class.

>few|NA|TRBJ1-5|TRBV10-3
TGTGCCATCAGCCAAAGGAATCAGCCCCAGCATTTT
CAISQRNQPQHF
>NA|TRBD1|TRBJ1-6|TRBV10-3
TGTGCCATCAGCGCGGACAGGAATTCACCCCTCCACTTT
CAISADRNSPLHF
>NA|TRBD1|TRBJ1-2|TRBV18
TGTGCCAGCAGTATACAGGGGATTCTTTGGTATGGCTACACCTTC
CASSIQGILWYGYTF
>NA|NA|TRBJ1-2|TRBV7-8
TGTGCCAGCAGCTTAGGATTCGGGGCAGTTAACTATGGCTACACCTTC
CASSLGFGAVNYGYTF
>NA|NA|TRBJ2-1|TRBV5-5
TGTGCCAGCAGCTTGGTGGTAGCCGGGGGTAAGTTCTTC
CASSLVVAGGKFF
>NA|NA|TRBJ1-1|TRBV4-1
TGCGCCAGCAGCCTAACAGAGAACACTGAAGCTTTCTTT
CASSLTENTEAFF
>NA|TRBD2|TRBJ2-3|TRBV7-8
TGTGCCAGCAGCCTATTAGCGGGGACCCCAGATACGCAGTATTTT
CASSLLAGTPDTQYF
>once|NA|TRBJ2-1|TRBV24-1
TGTGCCACCGGGATAGGGGGAGAATACAATGAGCAGTTCTTC
CATGIGGEYNEQFF
>NA|NA|TRBJ1-2|TRBV6-5
TGTGCCAGCAGTTACTCGGGCCTGATTAACTATGGCTACACCTTC
CASSYSGLINYGYTF
>NA|NA|TRBJ1-1|TRBV19
TGTGCCAGTAGTGACGGGGGCGCAGATCCTGAAGCTTTCTTT
CASSDGGADPEAFF
>NA|NA|TRBJ2-3|TRBV5-1
TGCGCCAGCAGCCCCGAACGTACAGATACGCAGTATTTT
CASSPERTDTQYF
>NA|TRBD1|TRBJ1-6|TRBV2
TGTGCCAGCAGTACAGGGGTAGGGAATTCACCCCTCCACTTT
CASSTGVGNSPLHF
>NA|NA|TRBJ1-5|TRBV7-2
TGTGCCAGCAGCTCAATTTCCGGGACGGCTAGCAATCAGCCCCAGCATTTT
CASSSISGTASNQPQHF
>NA|TRBD1|TRBJ2-3|TRBV12-3/TRBV12-4
TGTGCCAGCAGTCGGACAGGAGTAGATACGCAGTATTTT
CASSRTGVDTQYF
>NA|TRBD1|TRBJ1-5|TRBV28
TGTGCCAGCAACCCCCTTGTGGAGGGGGCGGGGCAGCCCCAGCATTTT
CASNPLVEGAGQPQHF
>NA|NA|TRBJ2-1|TRBV3-1/TRBV3-2
TGTGCCAGCAGCTTAGACAGCCTGGGTAGGCAGTTCTTC
CASSLDSLGRQFF
>NA|TRBD2|TRBJ2-7|TRBV2
TGTGCCAGCAGTGAAGGGGGAGGGATGTACTACGAGCAGTACTTC
CASSEGGGMYYEQYF
>once|NA|TRBJ2-1|TRBV19
TGTGCCAGTAAAACAGGGGGGGCTTACAATGAGCAGTTCTTC
CASKTGGAYNEQFF
>NA|NA|TRBJ2-7|TRBV3-1/TRBV3-2
TGTGCCAGCAGCCAAGCCGGCGGGGGCCACGAGCAGTACTTC
CASSQAGGGHEQYF
>NA|NA|TRBJ2-7|TRBV2
TGTGCCAGCAGTCCTAAGGGGTCAGGGGTTAGTTACGAGCAGTACTTC
CASSPKGSGVSYEQYF
>NA|NA|TRBJ2-7|TRBV3-1/TRBV3-2
TGTGCCAGCAGCCAAGCACTAGGAGCCTACGAGCAGTACTTC
CASSQALGAYEQYF
>NA|NA|TRBJ1-3|TRBV29-1
TGCAGCGTTGAACGGACCTCTGGAAACACCATATATTTT
CSVERTSGNTIYF
>NA|NA|TRBJ1-6|TRBV6-5
TGTGCCAGCAGTACTAGCTCCTATAATTCACCCCTCCACTTT
CASSTSSYNSPLHF
>NA|TRBD1|TRBJ1-2|TRBV5-1
TGCGCCAGCAGCTTGGAGGGACAGGGAGGTGATGGCTACACCTTC
CASSLEGQGGDGYTF
>NA|TRBD1|TRBJ1-6|TRBV5-8
TGTGCCAGCAGCTTGGGAGGGGGCGCTTATTCACCCCTCCACTTT
CASSLGGGAYSPLHF
>NA|NA|TRBJ2-2|TRBV6-5
TGTGCCAGCAAAGCGGGACAGAACACCGGGGAGCTGTTTTTT
CASKAGQNTGELFF
>NA|NA|TRBJ2-7|TRBV6-5
TGTGCCAGCAGTTCCTCGGGCAACTCCTACGAGCAGTACTTC
CASSSSGNSYEQYF
>NA|NA|TRBJ1-2|TRBV3-1/TRBV3-2
TGTGCCAGCAGCCAAAGGAGGACGTCGTATGGCTACACCTTC
CASSQRRTSYGYTF
>NA|TRBD1|TRBJ2-7|TRBV5-1
TGCGCCAGCAGCTGGACAGGGCAGGGCGAGCAGTACTTC
CASSWTGQGEQYF
>NA|NA|TRBJ1-6|TRBV2
TGTGCCAGCAGCGGGTCAGGGGCTGGATCACCCCTCCACTTT
CASSGSGAGSPLHF
>NA|NA|TRBJ1-4|TRBV29-1
TGCAGCGTTGGAAAGACAGGAGCTAATGAAAAACTGTTTTTT
CSVGKTGANEKLFF
>once|TRBD1|TRBJ2-7|TRBV6-6
TGTGCCAGCAGTTCGCACTGGACAGGGGGCTCCTACGAGCAGTACTTC
CASSSHWTGGSYEQYF
>NA|NA|TRBJ1-1|TRBV6-5
TGTGCCAGCGGTCGTGTGGGCACTGAAGCTTTCTTT
CASGRVGTEAFF
>NA|NA|TRBJ1-1|TRBV12-5
TGTGCTAGTGGTGTTGACTCCAGGCGGAACACTGAAGCTTTCTTT
CASGVDSRRNTEAFF
>NA|NA|TRBJ2-7|TRBV27
TGTGCCAGCAGTTTATCGATGGGAGGAACCTACGAGCAGTACTTC
CASSLSMGGTYEQYF
>NA|NA|TRBJ2-3|TRBV4-1
TGCGCCAGCAGCCAGGGACCTAACACAGATACGCAGTATTTT
CASSQGPNTDTQYF
>once|TRBD1|TRBJ2-7|TRBV19
TGTGCCAGTAGTCCGGACAGGGGGCTCACCTACGAGCAGTACTTC
CASSPDRGLTYEQYF
>NA|TRBD2|TRBJ2-7|TRBV27
TGTGCCAGCAGAAGGACTAGCGGGGGTTACGAGCAGTACTTC
CASRRTSGGYEQYF
>NA|NA|TRBJ1-2|TRBV29-1
TGCAGCGTTGTTCCGGTTAACTATGGCTACACCTTC
CSVVPVNYGYTF
>NA|TRBD1|TRBJ1-2|TRBV5-5
TGTGCCAGCAGCCTATTCGGACAGGGGAATGGCTACACCTTC
CASSLFGQGNGYTF
>NA|NA|TRBJ1-5|TRBV11-3
TGTGCCAGCAGCTTCGGGACATATGATAGCAATCAGCCCCAGCATTTT
CASSFGTYDSNQPQHF
>NA|NA|TRBJ1-5|TRBV2
TGTGCCAGCAGTGACTTTCGAGATCAGCCCCAGCATTTT
CASSDFRDQPQHF
>NA|NA|TRBJ2-7|TRBV18
TGTGCCAGCTCAGAGACACCGGGGCACGAGCAGTACTTC
CASSETPGHEQYF
>NA|TRBD2|TRBJ2-1|TRBV7-3
TGTGCCAGCAGCGCCCGGGGGGGGGCCCCCAATGAGCAGTTCTTC
CASSARGGAPNEQFF
>NA|NA|TRBJ2-7|TRBV19
TGTGCCAGTAGCGCAGGGGACGAGCAGTACTTC
CASSAGDEQYF
>once|TRBD2|TRBJ2-7|TRBV5-1
TGCGCCAGCAGCTTGGATATACGGTTGATGGGGGGGTCTAGGGAGCAGTACTTC
CASSLDIRLMGGSREQYF
>NA|NA|TRBJ1-5|TRBV6-6
TGTGCCAGCAGTGCTAAACAGCCCCAGCATTTT
CASSAKQPQHF
>NA|NA|TRBJ1-1|TRBV30
TGTGCCTGGAGTGACGGACCTGGACTCCAGGCTTTCTTT
CAWSDGPGLQAFF
>NA|TRBD1|TRBJ1-5|TRBV6-5
TGTGCCAGCCTATCGACAGGGTCGAATCAGCCCCAGCATTTT
CASLSTGSNQPQHF
>NA|TRBD1|TRBJ1-4|TRBV5-6
TGTGCCAGCAGCTTGGGCCGGGGACAGCCAGCAACTAATGAAAAACTGTTTTTT
CASSLGRGQPATNEKLFF
>NA|NA|TRBJ2-2|TRBV10-3
TGTGCCATCAGCCGGGACACAAACACCGGGGAGCTGTTTTTT
CAISRDTNTGELFF
>once|NA|TRBJ1-4|TRBV6-1
TGTGCCAGCAGTGAACTACAGGGTGGGGAAAAACTGTTTTTT
CASSELQGGEKLFF
>NA|NA|TRBJ1-2|TRBV2
TGTGCCAGCAGTGAAGTCCAATCGAACTATGGCTACACCTTC
CASSEVQSNYGYTF
>NA|NA|TRBJ1-1|TRBV2
TGTGCCAGCAGCGGGAGGGGGGGATTTGGAACTGAAGCTTTCTTT
CASSGRGGFGTEAFF
>NA|TRBD1|TRBJ1-4|TRBV5-1
TGCGCCAGCAGCTTGGCTTCCGGGACAGGGGAAAAACTGTTTTTT
CASSLASGTGEKLFF
>NA|TRBD1|TRBJ2-2|TRBV6-5
TGTGCCCGGGCTATAGGGGGCGCAGACCCCGGGGAGCTGTTTTTT
CARAIGGADPGELFF
>NA|NA|TRBJ2-3|TRBV7-3
TGTGCCAGCAGCCAAATTGGACCCGATAGTCCGCAGTATTTT
CASSQIGPDSPQYF
>few|NA|TRBJ1-5|TRBV5-1
TGCGCCAGCAGCCCCGGTTTTCGGGGACGACTTTATAGCAATCAGCCCCAGCATTTT
CASSPGFRGRLYSNQPQHF
>NA|TRBD2|TRBJ2-3|TRBV19
TGTGCCAGTAGTCCCGATCGCGGGGGAGACACAGATACGCAGTATTTT
CASSPDRGGDTDTQYF